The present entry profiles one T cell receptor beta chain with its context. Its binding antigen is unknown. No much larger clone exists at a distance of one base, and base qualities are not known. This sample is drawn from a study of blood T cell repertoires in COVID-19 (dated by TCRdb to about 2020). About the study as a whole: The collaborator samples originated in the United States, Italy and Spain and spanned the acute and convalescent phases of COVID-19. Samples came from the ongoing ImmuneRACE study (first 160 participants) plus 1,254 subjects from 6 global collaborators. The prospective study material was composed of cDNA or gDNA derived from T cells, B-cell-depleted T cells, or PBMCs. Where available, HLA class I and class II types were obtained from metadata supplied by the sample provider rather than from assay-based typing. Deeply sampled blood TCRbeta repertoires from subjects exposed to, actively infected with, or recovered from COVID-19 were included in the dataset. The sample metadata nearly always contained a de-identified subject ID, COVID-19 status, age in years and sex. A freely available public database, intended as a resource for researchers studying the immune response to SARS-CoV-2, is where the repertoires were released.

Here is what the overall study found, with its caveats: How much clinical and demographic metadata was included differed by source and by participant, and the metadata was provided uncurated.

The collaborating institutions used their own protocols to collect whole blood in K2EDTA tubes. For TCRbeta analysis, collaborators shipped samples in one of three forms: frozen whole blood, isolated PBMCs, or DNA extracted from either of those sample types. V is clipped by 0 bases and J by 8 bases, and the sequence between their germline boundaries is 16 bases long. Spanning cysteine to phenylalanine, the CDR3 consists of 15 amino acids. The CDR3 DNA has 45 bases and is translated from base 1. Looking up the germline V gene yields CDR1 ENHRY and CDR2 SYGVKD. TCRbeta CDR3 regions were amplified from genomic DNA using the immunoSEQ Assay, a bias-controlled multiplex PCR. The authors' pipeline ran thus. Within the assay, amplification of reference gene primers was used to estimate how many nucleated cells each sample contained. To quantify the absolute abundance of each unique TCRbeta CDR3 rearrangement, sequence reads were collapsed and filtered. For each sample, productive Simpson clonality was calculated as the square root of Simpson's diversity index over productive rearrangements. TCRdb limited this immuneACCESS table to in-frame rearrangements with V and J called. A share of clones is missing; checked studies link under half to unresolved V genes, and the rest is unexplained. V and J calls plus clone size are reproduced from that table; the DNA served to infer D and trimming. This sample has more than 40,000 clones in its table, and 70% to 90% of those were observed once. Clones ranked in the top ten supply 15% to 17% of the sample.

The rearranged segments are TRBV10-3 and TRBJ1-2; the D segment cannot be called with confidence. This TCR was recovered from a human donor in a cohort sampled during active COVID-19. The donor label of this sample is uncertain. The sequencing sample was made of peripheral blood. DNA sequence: TGTGCCATCAGTGAGTCGGAACAGAAGATTATGGGCTACACCTTC. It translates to CAISESEQKIMGYTF.